This T cell receptor beta chain originates from a study of cytomegalovirus exposure and HLA in healthy donors. Study results and limitations: There was a cluster of highly shared sequence variants that was likely a sequencing artifact. Presence/absence analyses supposed approximately even sequencing depth among donors.

The PCR had 60 Vbeta and 13 Jbeta primers. The assay was immunoSEQ multiplex PCR, and TCRdb's table has in-frame clones only and misses some. The repertoire holds over 65,000 clones, with 60% to 80% as singletons. The length of the CDR3 is 16 residues. Per germline, CDR1 GTSNPN and CDR2 SVGIG (reference sequence). Trimming stripped 3 bases from V and 1 base from J, with 19 bases between. Details on this clone: The antigen remains unidentified.

Sampled while nominally healthy, donors likely had unrecorded immune exposures. The chain joins TRBV30 to TRBJ2-7; tentative D call: TRBD1 (6 bases). Sequencing was done on a sample of PBMCs. The source of this sequence is a man aged 45-60 years in good health and CMV-seronegative. As DNA, the CDR3 is TGTGCCTGGAGCCTCGACGCTCTTGGACAGTCCTACGAGCAGTACTTC. Amino acid sequence: CAWSLDALGQSYEQYF.